Listed below are T cell receptor beta chains from one sample, sequenced in a study of pediatric ulcerative colitis. Method: immunoSEQ multiplex PCR; TCRdb's copy keeps in-frame clones and lacks some. This sample yields tens of thousands of clones, of which approximately 87% are seen a single time; roughly 3.8% belongs to the top ten. Sample: blood. The receptor source for this set is a boy younger than 18 with severe ulcerative colitis. The CDR3 runs from the conserved cysteine through the conserved F or W. The D gene is left open where the match is weak. Clone size, where shown, is once, few, many, or a class for clones that have expanded.

TRBJ2-1 | 12 | - | TRBV30 | - | CAWISTYNEQFF | TGTGCCTGGATCTCCACCTACAATGAGCAGTTCTTC
TRBJ1-3 | 14 | - | TRBV19 | - | CASSTASSGNTIYF | TGTGCCAGTAGTACAGCATCCTCTGGAAACACCATATATTTT
TRBJ1-2 | 16 | - | TRBV4-3 | - | CASSLGREESNYGYTF | TGCGCCAGCAGCCTTGGGAGGGAGGAATCTAACTATGGCTACACCTTC
TRBJ1-1 | 15 | - | TRBV19 | once | CASTSFAGSDTEAFF | TGTGCCAGTACGTCTTTCGCAGGGTCGGACACTGAAGCTTTCTTT
TRBJ1-1 | 15 | TRBD1 | TRBV7-9 | - | CASSSGDRVGAEAFF | TGTGCCAGCAGCTCAGGGGACAGGGTCGGAGCTGAAGCTTTCTTT
TRBJ2-3 | 15 | TRBD2 | TRBV11-2 | - | CASSLTRGRADTQYF | TGTGCCAGCAGCTTGACTCGCGGGAGGGCAGATACGCAGTATTTT
TRBJ2-5 | 13 | - | TRBV30 | - | CAWSYGSQETQYF | TGTGCCTGGAGTTACGGCAGCCAAGAGACCCAGTACTTC
TRBJ1-2 | 14 | TRBD1 | TRBV7-9 | - | CASSPQGTGDGYTF | TGTGCCAGCAGCCCACAAGGGACAGGGGATGGCTACACCTTC
TRBJ2-1 | 13 | - | TRBV5-4 | - | CASSSGFGDEQFF | TGTGCCAGCAGTTCCGGGTTTGGGGATGAGCAGTTCTTC
TRBJ2-7 | 12 | - | TRBV7-9 | - | CASSSVGYEQYF | TGTGCCAGCAGCTCAGTGGGGTACGAGCAGTACTTC
TRBJ2-1 | 15 | - | TRBV6-6 | - | CASVRDGSSYNEQFF | TGTGCCAGCGTAAGGGACGGTAGCTCCTACAATGAGCAGTTCTTC
TRBJ1-5 | 14 | - | TRBV30 | - | CAWAGGSGNQPQHF | TGTGCCTGGGCCGGGGGTTCAGGCAATCAGCCCCAGCATTTT
TRBJ2-3 | 14 | TRBD2 | TRBV29-1 | - | CSVLSREVLDTQYF | TGCAGCGTCCTCTCGCGGGAGGTGTTAGATACGCAGTATTTT
TRBJ1-1 | 14 | - | TRBV30 | - | CAWTRGGKNTEAFF | TGTGCCTGGACCAGGGGCGGAAAAAACACTGAAGCTTTCTTT
TRBJ1-1 | 16 | TRBD1 | TRBV2 | - | CASSAILTGDNTEAFF | TGTGCCAGCAGTGCAATCCTCACAGGGGATAACACTGAAGCTTTCTTT
TRBJ2-1 | 18 | TRBD2 | TRBV25-1 | - | CASSERRASGSSYNEQFF | TGTGCCAGCAGTGAAAGGCGAGCTAGCGGGTCCTCCTACAATGAGCAGTTCTTC
TRBJ2-1 | 16 | TRBD2 | TRBV13 | - | CASSLELAGGRNEQFF | TGTGCCAGCAGCTTAGAACTAGCGGGAGGAAGGAATGAGCAGTTCTTC
TRBJ2-5 | 15 | - | TRBV6-1 | - | CASSEGAGTQETQYF | TGTGCCAGCAGTGAAGGGGCGGGAACCCAAGAGACCCAGTACTTC
TRBJ2-1 | 15 | TRBD2 | TRBV11-2 | - | CASSLVALAGVEQFF | TGTGCCAGCAGCTTAGTAGCGCTAGCGGGAGTGGAGCAGTTCTTC
TRBJ2-6 | 19 | TRBD2 | TRBV10-1 | - | CARFGVRSGSSYGANVLTF | TGCGCCAGATTTGGAGTCCGTAGCGGGAGTTCATATGGGGCCAACGTCCTGACTTTC
TRBJ1-5 | 16 | - | TRBV7-2 | - | CASSREIREGGQPQHF | TGTGCCAGCAGCCGTGAGATTCGGGAGGGGGGTCAGCCCCAGCATTTT
TRBJ1-2 | 17 | - | TRBV27 | - | CASSDHPRVGLNYGYTF | TGTGCCAGCAGTGACCATCCCCGGGTCGGCCTTAACTATGGCTACACCTTC
TRBJ1-5 | 15 | - | TRBV7-2 | few | CASSLPGEGNQPQHF | TGTGCCAGCAGCTTACCGGGGGAGGGCAATCAGCCCCAGCATTTT
TRBJ2-3 | 13 | - | TRBV7-2 | - | CASSLIIADTQYF | TGTGCCAGCAGCTTAATCATTGCCGATACGCAGTATTTT
TRBJ1-1 | 16 | TRBD1 | TRBV15 | - | CATSRVPGQEFREAFF | TGTGCCACCAGCAGAGTCCCGGGACAGGAGTTCAGAGAAGCTTTCTTT
TRBJ2-7 | 15 | TRBD2 | TRBV30 | - | CAWMDGRAPLYEQYF | TGTGCCTGGATGGACGGGAGGGCCCCTCTTTACGAGCAGTACTTC
TRBJ1-1 | 15 | - | TRBV10-2 | - | CASSERGARGREAFF | TGCGCCAGCAGTGAGAGGGGGGCCAGAGGGCGTGAAGCTTTCTTT
TRBJ2-7 | 18 | - | TRBV4-2 | - | CASSQGPLGGGSSYEQYF | TGTGCCAGCAGCCAAGGCCCCTTGGGGGGAGGATCCTCCTACGAGCAGTACTTC
TRBJ2-1 | 16 | TRBD2 | TRBV7-3 | - | CASSPFGAGGLDEQFF | TGTGCCAGCAGCCCCTTTGGAGCGGGAGGGCTCGATGAGCAGTTCTTC
TRBJ2-3 | 13 | - | TRBV9 | - | CASSLGTVDTQYF | TGTGCCAGCAGCCTCGGGACCGTAGATACGCAGTATTTT
TRBJ1-2 | 11 | - | TRBV20-1 | once | CSASSLSGYTF | TGCAGTGCTAGTTCCCTGTCGGGCTACACCTTC
TRBJ2-7 | 14 | - | TRBV10-1 | few | CASSASAISYEQYF | TGCGCCAGCAGTGCTAGCGCTATTTCCTACGAGCAGTACTTC
TRBJ2-7 | 14 | - | TRBV18 | - | CASSPLGGTYEQYF | TGTGCCAGCTCACCACTCGGCGGAACCTACGAGCAGTACTTC
TRBJ2-7 | 14 | - | TRBV7-3 | - | CASSKEGQGSEQYF | TGTGCCAGCAGCAAGGAGGGTCAGGGGAGCGAGCAGTACTTC
TRBJ2-1 | 14 | TRBD2 | TRBV15 | once | CATSSGRAFNEQFF | TGTGCCACCAGCAGCGGGAGGGCCTTTAATGAGCAGTTCTTC
TRBJ2-7 | 14 | TRBD2 | TRBV29-1 | - | CSVVPSGSSYEQYF | TGCAGCGTTGTACCTAGCGGGAGTTCCTACGAGCAGTACTTC
TRBJ1-1 | 14 | - | TRBV7-9 | few | CASSLPGENTEAFF | TGTGCCAGCAGCTTACCGGGGGAGAACACTGAAGCTTTCTTT
TRBJ2-1 | 17 | TRBD2 | TRBV27 | - | CASRPLAGGQFDNEQFF | TGTGCCAGCAGGCCACTAGCGGGAGGACAATTCGACAATGAGCAGTTCTTC
TRBJ2-3 | 18 | - | TRBV19 | - | CASSIVQSPSPSTDTQYF | TGTGCCAGTAGTATAGTCCAGTCCCCCTCGCCTAGCACAGATACGCAGTATTTT
TRBJ2-1 | 16 | - | TRBV19 | once | CASSIGGYSDYNEQFF | TGTGCCAGTAGTATTGGCGGATACTCAGATTACAATGAGCAGTTCTTC
TRBJ1-3 | 14 | - | TRBV6-5 | - | CASSSGASGNTIYF | TGTGCCAGCAGTTCAGGGGCGTCTGGAAACACCATATATTTT
TRBJ2-7 | 16 | TRBD2 | TRBV4-1 | - | CASSQVGSASGYEQYF | TGCGCCAGCAGCCAAGTGGGGTCCGCTAGCGGTTACGAGCAGTACTTC
TRBJ2-7 | 16 | TRBD2 | TRBV7-9 | - | CASSLGLAESSYEQYF | TGTGCCAGCAGCTTAGGACTAGCGGAAAGCTCCTACGAGCAGTACTTC
TRBJ1-2 | 14 | TRBD1 | TRBV10-1 | - | CASSQGVYNYGYTF | TGCGCCAGCAGTCAGGGGGTCTATAACTATGGCTACACCTTC
TRBJ2-1 | 16 | TRBD2 | TRBV4-1 | once | CASSLGLAGGENEQFF | TGCGCCAGCAGCCTGGGACTAGCGGGAGGAGAGAATGAGCAGTTCTTC
TRBJ2-7 | 15 | TRBD2 | TRBV4-1 | - | CASSQTLAGDYEQYF | TGCGCCAGCAGCCAGACACTAGCGGGAGATTACGAGCAGTACTTC
TRBJ2-1 | 16 | TRBD2 | TRBV9 | once | CASSVSSGRVGNEQFF | TGTGCCAGCAGCGTATCTAGCGGGAGGGTCGGCAATGAGCAGTTCTTC
TRBJ2-7 | 15 | - | TRBV4-1 | - | CASSPLIASSYEQYF | TGCGCCAGCAGCCCGCTAATCGCCAGCTCCTACGAGCAGTACTTC
TRBJ2-1 | 16 | TRBD2 | TRBV4-3 | - | CASSQEGTSGYNEQFF | TGCGCCAGCAGCCAAGAGGGGACTAGCGGCTACAATGAGCAGTTCTTC
TRBJ2-1 | 16 | TRBD2 | TRBV6-6 | - | CASSYSSGRVNNEQFF | TGTGCCAGCAGTTACTCTAGCGGGAGGGTTAACAATGAGCAGTTCTTC
TRBJ2-1 | 18 | - | TRBV21-1 | - | CASSKGHVPGWAYNEQFF | TGTGCCAGCAGCAAAGGGCATGTTCCGGGATGGGCTTACAATGAGCAGTTCTTC